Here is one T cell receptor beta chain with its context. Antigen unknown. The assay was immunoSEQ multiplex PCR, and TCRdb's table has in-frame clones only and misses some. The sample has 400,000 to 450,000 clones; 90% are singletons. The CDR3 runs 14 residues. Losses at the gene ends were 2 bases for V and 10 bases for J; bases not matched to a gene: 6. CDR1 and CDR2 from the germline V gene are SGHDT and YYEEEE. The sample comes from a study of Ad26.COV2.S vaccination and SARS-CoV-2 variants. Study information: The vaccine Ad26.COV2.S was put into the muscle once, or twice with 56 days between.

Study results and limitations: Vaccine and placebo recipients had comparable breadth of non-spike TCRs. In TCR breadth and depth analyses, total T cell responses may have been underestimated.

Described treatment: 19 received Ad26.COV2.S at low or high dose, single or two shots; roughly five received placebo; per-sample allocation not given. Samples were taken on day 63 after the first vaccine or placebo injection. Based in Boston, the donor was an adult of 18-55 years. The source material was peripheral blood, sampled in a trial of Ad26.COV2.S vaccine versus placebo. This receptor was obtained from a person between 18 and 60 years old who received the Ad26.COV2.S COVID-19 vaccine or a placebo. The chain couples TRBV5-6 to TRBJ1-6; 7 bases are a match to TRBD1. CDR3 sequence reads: CASSFTGVGSPLHF. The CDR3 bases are TGTGCCAGCAGCTTCACAGGGGTTGGGTCACCCCTCCACTTT. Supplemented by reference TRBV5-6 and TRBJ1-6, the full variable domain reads DAGVTQSPTHLIKTRGQQVTLRCSPKSGHDTVSWYQQALGQGPQFIFQYYEEEERQRGNFPDRFSGHQFPNYSSELNVNALLLGDSALYLCASSFTGVGSPLHFGNGTRLTVT.